This T cell receptor beta chain was profiled in a study of T cell responses to AZD1222 COVID-19 vaccine. About the research overall: Pooling was applied to second doses at about 4 or about 12 weeks.

The protocol was immunoSEQ multiplex PCR, while the TCRdb copy is restricted to in-frame clones and leaves out a portion. The top ten clones hold around 7% of a sample with tens of thousands of clones, approximately 80% of them seen once. Study-level points and caveats: Two AZD1222 administrations were followed by greater Spike-specific TCR breadth and depth. Sampling that yielded the repertoires occurred only after the peak T cell response. White British donors predominated, females outnumbered males, and clonal diversity was possibly underestimated.

CDR3 length equals 15 residues. Germline CDR1 SNHLY, CDR2 FYNNEI. V lost 2 bases and J lost 8; bases outside the gene matches: 6. Concerning this clone itself: What it binds is not known.

Here the sequenced sample was peripheral blood, taken on day 0 of AZD1222 vaccination. The rearrangement joins TRBV2 to TRBJ2-1; 10 bases match TRBD2. This TCR was sampled from an adult in good health. The CDR3 coding sequence is TGTGCCAGCAGTGAAAGAACTAGCGGGGAAGATGAGCAGTTCTTC. Residues: CASSERTSGEDEQFF. The full variable domain, with the rest looked up from reference TRBV2 and TRBJ2-1, is EPEVTQTPSHQVTQMGQEVILRCVPISNHLYFYWYRQILGQKVEFLVSFYNNEISEKSEIFDDQFSVERPDGSNFTLKIRSTKLEDSAMYFCASSERTSGEDEQFFGPGTRLTVL.